Presented here are 5 T cell receptor beta chains from one specimen sequenced in a study of immune evolution from preneoplasia to lung adenocarcinoma. This table comes from immunoSEQ multiplex PCR, and its TCRdb copy is limited to in-frame clones, with some not included. This sample has some 5,000 clones; about four fifths occur once, and the top ten carry 10% to 11%. Sequenced: FFPE minimally invasive lung adenocarcinoma tissue. All receptors come from a person between 60 and 79 years old with lung adenocarcinoma.

This CDR3 reads CASGVRMNTEAFF. As DNA, the CDR3 is TGTGCCAGCGGTGTCCGGATGAACACTGAAGCTTTCTTT. The chain combines TRBV27 with TRBJ1-1; D remains ambiguous. V gave up 8 bases and J gave up 0 bases, with 10 bases separating them. CDR1 is MNHEY, CDR2 SMNVEV, per germline (reference sequence). The CDR3 is 13 amino acids.

This sequence joins TRBV11-3 and TRBJ2-3, with D perhaps given as TRBD1 or TRBD2 (5 bases each). The germline V gene has CDR1 SGHNT and CDR2 YENEEA. The germline V and J ends were trimmed by 5 bases and 0 bases, with 6 bases remaining between them. The CDR3 runs 13 residues. The CDR3 region is CASSRDSTDTQYF. CDR3 nucleotide sequence: TGTGCCAGCAGCCGGGACAGCACAGATACGCAGTATTTT. Complete variable domain (other parts from reference TRBV11-3 and TRBJ2-3): EAGVVQSPRYKIIEKKQPVAFWCNPISGHNTLYWYLQNLGQGPELLIRYENEEAVDDSQLPKDRFSAERLKGVDSTLKIQPAELGDSAVYLCASSRDSTDTQYFGPGTRLTVL.

V usage is TRBV5-6 and J usage is TRBJ2-1; D unclear. V lost 2 bases, J lost 12 bases, and 9 bases lay in between. Germline CDR1 SGHDT, CDR2 YYEEEE. The CDR3 contains 11 residues. CDR3 sequence: CASSFQTGQFF. The CDR3 DNA sequence: TGTGCCAGCAGCTTTCAGACGGGGCAGTTCTTC.

This clone was seen more than once but under ten times. The V call is TRBV29-1, the J call TRBJ1-1; D unresolved. The germline CDR1 and CDR2 sequences are SQVTM and ANQGSEA. Deletions cut 4 bases from V and 0 bases from J, with 9 bases between. The CDR3 is 13 residues long. The CDR3 is CSVGTGMNTEAFF. DNA of the CDR3: TGCAGCGTTGGTACCGGAATGAACACTGAAGCTTTCTTT.

This sequence joins TRBV15 and TRBJ2-1, with TRBD2 as a possible D gene (5 bases). The CDR3 sequence is 12 residues long. Trimming left V 0 bases short and J 9 bases short, with 6 bases between. Germline V lookup: CDR1 LNHNV, CDR2 YYDKDF (reference sequence). The CDR3 DNA follows: TGTGCCACCAGCAGAGAAGGGAGTGAGCAGTTCTTC. Translated, it gives CATSREGSEQFF.